This TCR beta chain comes out of a study of CD8+ T cells in alopecia areata. The study's findings and limits: Alopecia totalis/universalis scalp especially showed more expanded CD8+ clones than normal scalp.

As for this clone: Its antigen is currently unknown.

RNA, once extracted, was reverse transcribed into cDNA for use as the sequencing template. Some clones are missing from TCRdb's copy, which holds only in-frame ones; the method was immunoSEQ multiplex PCR. The sample yields 200,000 or so clones, about 61% seen once. CDR1 and CDR2 from the germline V gene are MGHRA and YSYEKL. The CDR3 sequence is 16 residues long. Trimming cost V 4 bases and J 5 bases; bases outside gene matches: 14. Sequencing input: CD8+ T cells sorted from blood. This chain connects TRBV4-1 to TRBJ2-7, with 7 nucleotides matching TRBD1. This sequence was found in a human donor in good health. For the CDR3, the DNA is TGCGCCAGCAGCCTCCTCGACAGCTCAGGGGGAAACGAGCAGTACTTC. It yields the protein CASSLLDSSGGNEQYF.